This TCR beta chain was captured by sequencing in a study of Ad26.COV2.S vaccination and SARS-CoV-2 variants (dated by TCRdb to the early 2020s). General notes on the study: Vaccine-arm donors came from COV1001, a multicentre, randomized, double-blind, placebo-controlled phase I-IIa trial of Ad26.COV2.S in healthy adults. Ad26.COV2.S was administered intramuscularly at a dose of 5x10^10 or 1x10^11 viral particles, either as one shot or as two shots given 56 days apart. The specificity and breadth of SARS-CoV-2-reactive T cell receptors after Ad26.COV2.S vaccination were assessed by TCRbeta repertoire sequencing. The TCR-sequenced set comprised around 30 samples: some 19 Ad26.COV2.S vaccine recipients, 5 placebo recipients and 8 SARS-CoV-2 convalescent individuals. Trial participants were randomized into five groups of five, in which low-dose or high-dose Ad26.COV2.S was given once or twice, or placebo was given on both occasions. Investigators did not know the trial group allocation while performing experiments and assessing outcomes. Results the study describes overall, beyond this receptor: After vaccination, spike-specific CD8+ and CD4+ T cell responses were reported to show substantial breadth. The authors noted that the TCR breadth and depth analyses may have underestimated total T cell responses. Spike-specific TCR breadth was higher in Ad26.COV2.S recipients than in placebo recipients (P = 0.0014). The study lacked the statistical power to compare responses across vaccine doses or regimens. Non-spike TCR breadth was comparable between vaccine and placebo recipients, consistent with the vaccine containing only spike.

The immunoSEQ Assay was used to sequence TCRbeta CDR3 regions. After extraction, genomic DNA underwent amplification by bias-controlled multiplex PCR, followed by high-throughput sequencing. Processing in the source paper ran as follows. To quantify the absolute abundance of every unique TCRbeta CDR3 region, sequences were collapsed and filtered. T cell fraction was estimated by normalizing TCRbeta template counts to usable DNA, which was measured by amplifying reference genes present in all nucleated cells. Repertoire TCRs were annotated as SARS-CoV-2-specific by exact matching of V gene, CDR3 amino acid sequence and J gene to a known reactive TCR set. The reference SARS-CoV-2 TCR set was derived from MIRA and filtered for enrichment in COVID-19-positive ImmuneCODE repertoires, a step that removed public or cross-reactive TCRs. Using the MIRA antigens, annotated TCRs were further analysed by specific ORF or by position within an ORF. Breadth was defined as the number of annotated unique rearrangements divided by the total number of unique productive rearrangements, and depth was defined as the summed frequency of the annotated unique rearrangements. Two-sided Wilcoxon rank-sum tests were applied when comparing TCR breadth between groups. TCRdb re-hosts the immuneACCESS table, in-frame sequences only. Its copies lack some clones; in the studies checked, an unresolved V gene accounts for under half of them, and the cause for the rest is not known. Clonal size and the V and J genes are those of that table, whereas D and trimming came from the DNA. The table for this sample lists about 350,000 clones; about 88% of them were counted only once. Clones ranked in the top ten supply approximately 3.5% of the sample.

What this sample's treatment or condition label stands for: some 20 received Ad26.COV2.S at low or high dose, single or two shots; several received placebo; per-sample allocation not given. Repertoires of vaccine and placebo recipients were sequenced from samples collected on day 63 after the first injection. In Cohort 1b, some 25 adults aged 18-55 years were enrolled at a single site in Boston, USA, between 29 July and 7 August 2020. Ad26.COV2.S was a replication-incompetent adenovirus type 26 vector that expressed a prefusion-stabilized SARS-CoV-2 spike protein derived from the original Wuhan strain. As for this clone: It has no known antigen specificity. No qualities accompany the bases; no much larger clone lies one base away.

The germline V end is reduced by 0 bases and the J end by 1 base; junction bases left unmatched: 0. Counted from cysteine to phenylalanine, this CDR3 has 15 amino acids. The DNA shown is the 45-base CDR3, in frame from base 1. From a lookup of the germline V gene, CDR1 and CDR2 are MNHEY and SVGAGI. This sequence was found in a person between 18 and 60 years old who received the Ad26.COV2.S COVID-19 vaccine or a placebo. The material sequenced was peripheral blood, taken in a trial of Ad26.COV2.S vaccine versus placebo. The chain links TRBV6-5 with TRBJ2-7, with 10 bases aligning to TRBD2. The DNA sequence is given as TGTGCCAGCAGTTACTCTAGCGGGAGGTCCTACGAGCAGTACTTC. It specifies CASSYSSGRSYEQYF.